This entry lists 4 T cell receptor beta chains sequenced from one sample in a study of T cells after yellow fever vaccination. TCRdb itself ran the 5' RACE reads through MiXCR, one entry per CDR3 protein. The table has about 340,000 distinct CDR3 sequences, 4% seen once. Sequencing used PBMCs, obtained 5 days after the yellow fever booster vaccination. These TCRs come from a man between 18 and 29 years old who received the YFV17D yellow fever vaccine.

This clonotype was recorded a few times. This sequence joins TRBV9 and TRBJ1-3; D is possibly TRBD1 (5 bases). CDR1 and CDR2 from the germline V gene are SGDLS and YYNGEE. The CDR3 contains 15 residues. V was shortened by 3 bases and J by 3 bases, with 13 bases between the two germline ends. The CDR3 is CASSGRDVSGNTIYF. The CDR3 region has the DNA TGTGCCAGCAGCGGCCGGGACGTTAGTGGAAACACCATATATTTT.

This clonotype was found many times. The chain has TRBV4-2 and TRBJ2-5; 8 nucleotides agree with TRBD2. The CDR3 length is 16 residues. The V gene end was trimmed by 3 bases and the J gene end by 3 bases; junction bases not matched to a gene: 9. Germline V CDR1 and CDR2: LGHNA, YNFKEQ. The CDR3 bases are TGTGCCAGCAGCCAGGATCGAGCGGGGGTCAAAGAGACCCAGTACTTC. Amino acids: CASSQDRAGVKETQYF.

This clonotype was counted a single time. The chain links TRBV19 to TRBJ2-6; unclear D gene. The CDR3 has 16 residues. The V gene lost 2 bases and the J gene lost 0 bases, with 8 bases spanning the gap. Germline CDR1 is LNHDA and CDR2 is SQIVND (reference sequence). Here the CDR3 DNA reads TGTGCCAGTAGTATATGGAGCGCCTCTGGGGCCAACGTCCTGACTTTC. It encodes CASSIWSASGANVLTF.

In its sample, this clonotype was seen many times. The CDR3: CASSLEPTTNTGELFF. The CDR3 nucleotides read TGCGCCAGCAGCTTAGAACCGACAACGAACACCGGGGAGCTGTTTTTT. The genes are TRBV5-1 and TRBJ2-2; D unclear. The CDR3 length is 16 residues. The germline CDR1 and CDR2 sequences are SGHRS and YFSETQ. The V end lost 2 bases, the J end lost 0 bases, and 11 bases lay between the germline ends.